These 29 T cell receptor beta chains share one sample of origin, sequenced in a study of CD8+CD57+ T cells in acquired aplastic anemia. Using genomic DNA as the template, TCR beta VDJ and CDR3 profiling was carried out. Via MiXCR, TCRdb re-called the reads, giving one row per CDR3 protein. Of 80,000 or so distinct CDR3 sequences listed, roughly three quarters were seen once; the top ten hold approximately 80%. It was patients with CD8+CD57+ cell expansion by flow cytometry who were chosen for sequencing. Sequences were obtained from sorted CD4+, CD8+, or CD8+CD57+ T cells (not recorded which) from PBMCs. The receptors here all came from a human donor with aplastic anemia.

The chain links TRBV11-2 to TRBJ2-7; TRBD2 matches 8 bases. Germline V lookup: CDR1 SGHAT, CDR2 FQNNGV. The CDR3 extends over 15 amino acids. J gave up 0 bases and V 3 bases, and 4 bases lay outside the gene matches. CDR3 sequence (DNA): TGTGCCAGCAGCTTCAGCGGGGGTCTCTCCTACGAGCAGTACTTC. This sequence encodes CASSFSGGLSYEQYF.

This clonotype was observed a single time. One end of the junction fails to match germline, which may point to a read error. The chain is built from TRBV25-1 and TRBJ2-1, with 7 positions matching TRBD2. CDR3 size: 13 residues. Germline V gene lookup returns CDR1 MGHDK and CDR2 SYGVNS. The CDR3 sequence: CVSGESSYNEQFF. The DNA for the CDR3 is TGCGTCAGCGGGGAGAGCTCCTACAATGAGCAGTTCTTC.

This chain connects TRBV15 to TRBJ2-1, with D tentatively TRBD2 (7 bases). The CDR3 is 15 amino acids. Trimming took off 5 bases at V and 8 bases at J, with 19 bases between the two ends. Germline V gene sequence: CDR1 LNHNV, CDR2 YYDKDF (reference sequence). CDR3 sequence: CATSGGGREGYEQFF. The CDR3, as DNA: TGTGCCACCAGCGGGGGGGGCAGGGAGGGCTATGAGCAGTTCTTC.

The J gene is TRBJ2-1, the V gene TRBV19; D not resolved. V dropped 1 base and J dropped 5 bases, with 6 bases sitting between them. The CDR3 spans 13 residues. Germline V gives CDR1 LNHDA, CDR2 SQIVND (reference sequence). Here the CDR3 DNA reads TGTGCCAGTAGTATAGGAGTGAACAATGAGCAGTTCTTC. Amino acids: CASSIGVNNEQFF.

This chain uses TRBV29-1 with TRBJ1-2; possibly TRBD1 for D (6 bases). Germline lookup yields CDR1 SQVTM and CDR2 ANQGSEA. V was clipped by 2 bases and J by 7 bases, with 14 bases between them. The CDR3 runs 13 residues. The CDR3 reads CSVETSDRRGYTF. The CDR3 DNA reads as TGCAGCGTTGAAACCTCGGACAGACGTGGCTACACCTTC.

CDR3 in DNA: TGTGCCATCAATCCTAGCGGGGGGGCTGGAGATACGCAGTATTTT. Amino acids: CAINPSGGAGDTQYF. This rearrangement joins TRBV10-3 to TRBJ2-3; 12 bases match TRBD2. The CDR3 runs 15 residues. Unmatched junction bases numbered 7, after V lost 7 bases and J lost 5 bases. CDR1 and CDR2 from the germline V gene are ENHRY and SYGVKD.

In its sample, this clonotype was seen many times. The V and J genes are TRBV5-5 and TRBJ2-7; 7 positions agree with TRBD1. Germline CDR1 is SGHKS and CDR2 is YYEKEE (reference sequence). The V gene end was trimmed by 4 bases and the J gene end by 2 bases; junction bases not matched to a gene: 6. CDR3 length: 14 residues. The CDR3 DNA reads as TGTGCCAGCAGCGCCTGGACAGGAACCTACGAGCAGTACTTC. Translation gives CASSAWTGTYEQYF.

This clonotype has just a few counts. This sequence joins TRBV20-1 and TRBJ2-7; TRBD2 matches at 13 bases. Per the germline V gene, CDR1 is DFQATT and CDR2 is SNEGSKA (reference sequence). Trimming cost V 1 base and J 3 bases; bases outside gene matches: 0. The CDR3 has 14 residues. The CDR3 nucleotides are TGCAGTGCTAGAGGGACTAGCGGGAGCTACGAGCAGTACTTC. Translation: CSARGTSGSYEQYF.

This chain joins TRBV29-1 and TRBJ2-5; D gene unclear. V was shortened by 6 bases and J by 5 bases, with 13 bases between the two germline ends. CDR1 is SQVTM, CDR2 ANQGSEA, per germline. The length of the CDR3 is 12 residues. CDR3: CSVRTVGETQYF. The CDR3 coding sequence is TGCAGCGTGAGGACGGTGGGCGAGACCCAGTACTTC.

The J gene is TRBJ2-3, the V gene TRBV7-8, with D maybe TRBD2 (5 bases). This CDR3 is built from 15 residues. The germline V and J ends were trimmed by 5 bases and 7 bases, with 19 bases remaining between them. Germline assignment: CDR1 SGHVS and CDR2 FQNEAQ. CDR3: CASSRTAGADYTQYF. DNA of the CDR3: TGTGCCAGCAGCCGGACTGCAGGAGCGGATTATACGCAGTATTTT.

In this sample, this clonotype turned up once. This may be a read error: a much more frequent sequence differs by one nucleotide. The chain links TRBV12-3 or TRBV12-4 to TRBJ2-5; 14 nucleotides align to TRBD2. Trimming cost V 5 bases and J 11 bases; bases outside gene matches: 13. This CDR3 region has 16 residues. DNA of the CDR3: TGTGCCAGCAGTCCCCGGACTAGCGGGAGGATCGATGAGCAGTACTTC. Translating it yields CASSPRTSGRIDEQYF.

This clonotype was observed a handful of times. This sequence joins TRBV10-3 and TRBJ2-5; TRBD2 agrees at 7 bases. Trimming at V came to 9 bases and at J to 0 bases, leaving 7 bases not matched to a gene. The V gene's germline CDR1 is ENHRY and CDR2 SYGVKD. The length of the CDR3 is 14 residues. Here the CDR3 reads CAIQLAAYQETQYF. The CDR3 DNA follows: TGTGCCATTCAGCTAGCGGCATACCAAGAGACCCAGTACTTC.

The rearrangement links TRBV20-1 to TRBJ1-1, with D possibly TRBD1 on 5 matching bases. CDR1 DFQATT and CDR2 SNEGSKA come from the germline V gene (reference sequence). This CDR3 has 15 residues. The germline V and J ends were trimmed by 0 bases and 4 bases, with 15 bases remaining between them. In nucleotides, the CDR3 is TGCAGTGCTAGAGATCACAAGGGGTTGGGCACTGAAGCTTTCTTT. It translates to CSARDHKGLGTEAFF.

This clonotype was counted a few times. The CDR3 here is CASSRDSYNEQFF. In nucleotides, the CDR3 is TGTGCCAGTAGTAGAGACTCCTACAATGAGCAGTTCTTC. This sequence joins TRBV19 and TRBJ2-1; D unresolved. Germline assignment: CDR1 LNHDA and CDR2 SQIVND (reference sequence). The CDR3 sequence is 13 residues long. V was clipped by 4 bases and J by 0 bases, with 4 bases between them.

The chain has TRBV5-1 and TRBJ1-1; 8 nucleotides line up with TRBD1. This CDR3 spans 14 amino acids. Germline V gene lookup returns CDR1 SGHRS and CDR2 YFSETQ. Trimming cost V 4 bases and J 3 bases; bases outside gene matches: 5. The CDR3, as DNA: TGCGCCAGCAGCCCGACAGGGGCGGACACTGAAGCTTTCTTT. This codes for CASSPTGADTEAFF.

This rearrangement joins TRBV20-1 to TRBJ2-7; the D call may be TRBD1 or TRBD2 (5 bases each). The CDR3 is 14 amino acids. Germline values: CDR1 DFQATT, CDR2 SNEGSKA (reference sequence). V was cut by 6 bases and J by 4 bases, with 19 bases left in between. The CDR3 reads CSASPGLAAYEQYF. CDR3 coding DNA: TGCAGTGCCTCCCCGGGGCTGGCGGCATACGAGCAGTACTTC.

The chain has TRBV20-1 and TRBJ1-5, with D maybe TRBD1 (5 bases). V was shortened by 1 base and J by 11 bases, with 15 bases between the two germline ends. Germline assignment: CDR1 DFQATT and CDR2 SNEGSKA (reference sequence). The length of the CDR3 is 13 residues. Written as DNA, the CDR3 is TGCAGTGCTAGAGTCCAGGCTCTAGGGGCCCAGCATTTT. Translating it yields CSARVQALGAQHF.

This clonotype was picked up one time. Its ends do not fully match the called genes, so a read error is possible. The V and J genes are TRBV2 and TRBJ1-6, with D possibly being TRBD1 (5 bases). Germline V gene lookup returns CDR1 SNHLY and CDR2 FYNNEI. The CDR3 contains 13 residues. The CDR3 DNA sequence: TGTGCCAGCAGTAAAGCCCAGGGTATGCCCCTCCACTTT. The encoded protein is CASSKAQGMPLHF.

The V and J genes are TRBV9 and TRBJ2-5; no firm D call. This CDR3 has 16 amino acids. Between the trimmed V and J ends, which lost 0 bases and 2 bases, there was a span of 14 bases. Germline CDR1 and CDR2: SGDLS and YYNGEE. The DNA of the CDR3 is TGTGCCAGCAGCGTAGTGCCGTCTGGCGGACAAGAGACCCAGTACTTC. Protein product: CASSVVPSGGQETQYF.

In regard to this clonotype: One end of the junction fails to match germline, which may point to a read error. The V gene is TRBV29-1, the J gene TRBJ2-5; 11 bases match TRBD1. The CDR3 consists of 15 residues. Per the germline V gene, CDR1 is SQVTM and CDR2 is ANQGSEA. This CDR3 is CSAEDRRTGGETQYF. CDR3 in DNA: TGCAGCGCTGAAGATCGGAGGACAGGGGGCGAGACCCAGTACTTC.

This clonotype has only a few counts. The gene calls are TRBV24-1 and TRBJ2-1, with TRBD2 matching over 9 bases. The CDR3 is made up of 16 amino acids. Germline CDR1 reads KGHDR; CDR2 reads SFDVKD. The junction had 8 bases not matched to a gene; V was cut back by 2 bases and J by 7 bases. The CDR3 DNA reads TGTGCCACCAGTGATTCTCTCCCTAGCGGGGTTAATGAGCAGTTCTTC. Translating gives CATSDSLPSGVNEQFF.

CDR3 loop: CASSLAGRETEAFF. The DNA for the CDR3 is TGCGCCAGCAGCTTGGCGGGCAGGGAGACTGAAGCTTTCTTT. The chain recombines TRBV5-1 with TRBJ1-1; D may be TRBD1 (5 bases). CDR3 size: 14 residues. The germline gives CDR1 SGHRS, CDR2 YFSETQ. The V and J ends lost 0 bases and 5 bases respectively, with 11 bases between them. Variable domain in full (rest from reference TRBV5-1 and TRBJ1-1): KAGVTQTPRYLIKTRGQQVTLSCSPISGHRSVSWYQQTPGQGLQFLFEYFSETQRNKGNFPGRFSGRQFSNSRSEMNVSTLELGDSALYLCASSLAGRETEAFFGQGTRLTVV.

The chain employs TRBV15 and TRBJ1-4, with 10 bases lining up with TRBD1. Germline trimming cut 0 bases from V and 8 bases from J; bases unmatched to any gene: 6. The CDR3 is made up of 16 amino acids. CDR1 and CDR2 from the germline V gene are LNHNV and YYDKDF (reference sequence). CDR3 nucleotide sequence: TGTGCCACCAGCAGAGAACTGACAGGGGGCGCGGAAAAACTGTTTTTT. As protein: CATSRELTGGAEKLFF.

The V gene is TRBV5-1, the J gene TRBJ1-5, with D possibly TRBD1 on 6 matching bases. Between the trimmed V and J ends, which lost 0 bases and 0 bases, there was a span of 7 bases. CDR1 SGHRS and CDR2 YFSETQ come from the germline V gene. The CDR3 covers 15 residues. CDR3 DNA sequence: TGCGCCAGCAGCTTGGCAGGGGATAGCAATCAGCCCCAGCATTTT. It encodes CASSLAGDSNQPQHF.

This clonotype was counted at least ten times. The CDR3 region is CASNPDALAVQEQYF. The DNA for the CDR3 is TGTGCCAGTAATCCAGATGCGCTAGCGGTCCAGGAGCAGTACTTC. The gene calls are TRBV19 and TRBJ2-7, with 7 positions matching TRBD2. Trimming at V came to 7 bases and at J to 7 bases, leaving 16 bases not matched to a gene. Germline CDR1 LNHDA, CDR2 SQIVND (reference sequence). The CDR3 consists of 15 residues.

As for this clonotype: The junction shows a germline mismatch at one end, possibly a read error. Here the CDR3 DNA reads TGTGCCTGCAGCCAGAGACTAGTGGTTTCGGATACGCAGTATTTT. It codes for CACSQRLVVSDTQYF. The J gene is TRBJ2-3, the V gene TRBV5-6; D possibly corresponds to TRBD2 (6 bases). Germline V CDR1 and CDR2: SGHDT, YYEEEE. The CDR3 is 15 amino acids. The variable domain in full, completed from reference TRBV5-6 and TRBJ2-3, reads DAGVTQSPTHLIKTRGQQVTLRCSPKSGHDTVSWYQQALGQGPQFIFQYYEEEERQRGNFPDRFSGHQFPNYSSELNVNALLLGDSALYLCACSQRLVVSDTQYFGPGTRLTVL.

The chain uses TRBV4-1 and TRBJ2-7; TRBD2 is a possible D gene (5 bases). Deletions cut 0 bases from V and 0 bases from J, with 12 bases between. This CDR3 region has 16 residues. CDR1 MGHRA and CDR2 YSYEKL come from the germline V gene. As DNA, the CDR3 is TGCGCCAGCAGCCAAGATAGAGGGAGCCCCTCCTACGAGCAGTACTTC. It encodes CASSQDRGSPSYEQYF.

A remark on this clonotype: At one end, the junction sequence differs from germline, possibly due to a read error. This chain links TRBV7-9 with TRBJ2-5, with 10 bases lining up with TRBD2. CDR1 SEHNR and CDR2 FQNEAQ come from the germline V gene (reference sequence). CDR3 length: 14 amino acids. The CDR3 nucleotides are TGTGTCAGCAGCTTAGTAGCGGGGGGAGAGACCCAGTACTTC. Protein sequence: CVSSLVAGGETQYF.

The CDR3 sequence is CASNPGGSPGQYF. In nucleotides, the CDR3 is TGTGCCAGCAACCCGGGGGGGTCCCCTGGGCAGTACTTC. The chain carries TRBV7-2 and TRBJ2-7, with 8 bases aligning to TRBD2. V lost 7 bases, J lost 9 bases, and 11 bases stayed unmatched. The CDR3 contains 13 residues. The germline gives CDR1 SGHTA, CDR2 FQGNSA.